These T cell receptor beta chains were read from a single sample in a study of blood T cell repertoires in COVID-19. Using immunoSEQ multiplex PCR, the repertoire was profiled, and TCRdb retains in-frame clones only, with some absent. This sample yields 200,000 to 250,000 clones, of which just over 85% are seen a single time; 2% to 2.5% belongs to the top ten. The source material was peripheral blood. These receptors all stem from a man between 25 and 39 years old who had recovered from COVID-19. Both conserved end residues are part of each CDR3. D genes are given only for firm matches. The listing skips clone size in some rows; elsewhere it reads once, few, many or a size class.

. TRBJ2-1 TRBV11-3 . CASSSSRVGEQFF TGTGCCAGCAGCTCCTCCAGGGTTGGTGAGCAGTTCTTC
. TRBJ2-7 TRBV19 TRBD2 CASSGGGPTPYEQYF TGTGCCAGTAGTGGGGGGGGACCCACCCCCTACGAGCAGTACTTC
. TRBJ1-4 TRBV7-8 . CASSSAGGDEKLFF TGTGCCAGCAGCTCAGCGGGGGGGGATGAAAAACTGTTTTTT
. TRBJ2-1 TRBV18 . CASSPPGPITGRFLPNEQFF TGTGCCAGCTCACCACCGGGCCCCATAACAGGGCGGTTCCTGCCTAATGAGCAGTTCTTC
. TRBJ2-2 TRBV4-2 . CASSQSLGGTGELFF TGTGCCAGCAGCCAATCCCTAGGAGGTACCGGGGAGCTGTTTTTT
. TRBJ1-5 TRBV18 TRBD1 CASSGTGGFRQPQHF TGTGCCAGCTCGGGGACAGGGGGCTTCCGGCAGCCCCAGCATTTT
. TRBJ2-4 TRBV27 TRBD2 CASSQIAGEHRNIQYF TGTGCCAGCAGTCAAATCGCGGGGGAACATCGGAACATTCAGTACTTC
. TRBJ1-2 TRBV10-1 . CASSESKGHGYTF TGCGCCAGCAGTGAGTCGAAGGGGCATGGCTACACCTTC
once TRBJ1-1 TRBV6-5 TRBD1 CASRGEQRTGRTFF TGTGCCAGCAGAGGAGAACAGCGGACAGGGCGAACTTTCTTT
. TRBJ1-2 TRBV28 . CASTVLGIGPQYGYTF TGTGCCAGCACCGTTCTCGGTATAGGCCCACAGTATGGCTACACCTTC
. TRBJ2-2 TRBV10-1 TRBD1 CASSESAGGAFHTGELFF TGCGCCAGCAGTGAGTCTGCAGGGGGCGCATTTCACACCGGGGAGCTGTTTTTT
. TRBJ2-5 TRBV30 TRBD1 CAWSLGTGGLEETQYF TGTGCCTGGAGTCTGGGGACAGGGGGCTTGGAAGAGACCCAGTACTTC
. TRBJ1-5 TRBV4-1 . CASSQWEGLGNQPQHF TGCGCCAGCAGCCAATGGGAGGGGTTGGGCAATCAGCCCCAGCATTTT
. TRBJ1-1 TRBV23-1 TRBD1 CASRSGQGTEAFF TGCGCCAGCAGATCCGGACAGGGGACTGAAGCTTTCTTT
once TRBJ2-7 TRBV10-3 TRBD1 CATQDRGDRTAYEQYF TGTGCCACTCAGGACAGGGGCGATCGCACCGCCTACGAGCAGTACTTC
. TRBJ1-2 TRBV12-3/TRBV12-4 . CASGYRKNYGYTF TGTGCCAGCGGTTACAGGAAAAACTATGGCTACACCTTC
. TRBJ2-7 TRBV3-1/TRBV3-2 TRBD1 CASSVYSGTGASSF TGTGCCAGCAGCGTTTACTCCGGGACAGGGGCCAGCAGCTTC
. TRBJ1-6 TRBV11-2 . CASSLWTPTANSPLHF TGTGCCAGCAGCTTGTGGACACCTACGGCTAATTCACCCCTCCACTTT
. TRBJ2-3 TRBV19 TRBD2 CASSPSGGAFKQYF TGTGCCAGTAGCCCGTCGGGGGGGGCCTTTAAGCAGTATTTT
once TRBJ1-3 TRBV19 . CASSLGGSGNTIYF TGTGCCAGCTCCTTGGGGGGTTCTGGAAACACCATATATTTT
. TRBJ1-1 TRBV11-2 . CASSWGGSGTEAFF TGTGCCAGCAGCTGGGGGGGATCCGGAACTGAAGCTTTCTTT
. TRBJ2-3 TRBV3-1/TRBV3-2 TRBD2 CASSQDHSGPGDTQYF TGTGCCAGCAGCCAAGATCATAGCGGGCCCGGGGATACGCAGTATTTT
. TRBJ1-5 TRBV6-5 . CASTPTRTGNQPQHF TGTGCCAGCACCCCTACGAGGACAGGCAATCAGCCCCAGCATTTT
once TRBJ1-2 TRBV2 . CASRKTDSLYGYTF TGTGCCAGCAGGAAAACCGACAGCCTCTATGGCTACACCTTC
. TRBJ2-1 TRBV28 TRBD2 CASSRTSGGVWEQFF TGTGCCAGCAGTAGGACTAGCGGGGGAGTTTGGGAGCAGTTCTTC
. TRBJ1-5 TRBV10-3 . CAISDHIAGQPQHF TGTGCCATCAGTGACCACATAGCAGGGCAGCCCCAGCATTTT
. TRBJ2-1 TRBV27 TRBD1 CASSFLDRGPYNEQFF TGTGCCAGCAGTTTCTTGGACAGGGGGCCCTACAATGAGCAGTTCTTC
few TRBJ2-1 TRBV10-3 . CAIHSREDNSSYNEQFF TGTGCCATCCATAGTAGGGAGGATAACAGCTCCTACAATGAGCAGTTCTTC
. TRBJ2-2 TRBV5-1 TRBD1 CASSSGTGYTGELFF TGCGCCAGCAGCTCCGGGACAGGGTACACCGGGGAGCTGTTTTTT
. TRBJ2-2 TRBV4-1 TRBD2 CASSQALSGGPKTGELFF TGCGCCAGCAGCCAGGCTCTTTCGGGGGGGCCTAAGACCGGGGAGCTGTTTTTT
. TRBJ2-3 TRBV11-2 . CASSLDRGTDTQYF TGTGCCAGCAGCTTAGACCGGGGCACAGATACGCAGTATTTT
. TRBJ1-3 TRBV9 . CASSVSTYSVTSSGNTIYF TGTGCCAGCAGCGTATCGACCTACTCAGTAACTAGCTCTGGAAACACCATATATTTT
. TRBJ1-1 TRBV6-5 TRBD1 CVSRTGDTEAFF TGTGTCAGTCGAACAGGGGACACTGAAGCTTTCTTT
. TRBJ2-1 TRBV15 TRBD2 CATRAGVNNEQFF TGTGCCACCAGAGCGGGGGTCAACAATGAGCAGTTCTTC
. TRBJ2-7 TRBV24-1 TRBD1 CATSDTGQGPYEQYF TGTGCCACCAGTGATACGGGACAGGGCCCCTACGAGCAGTACTTC
. TRBJ1-2 TRBV5-1 . CASSLAEGGANYGYTF TGCGCCAGCAGCTTGGCGGAGGGCGGCGCTAACTATGGCTACACCTTC
once TRBJ2-3 TRBV6-6 . CASNHALDISRGTQYF TGTGCCAGCAACCACGCGTTGGACATTTCGCGTGGTACGCAGTATTTT
. TRBJ2-5 TRBV9 . CASSVGPQGTQETQYF TGTGCCAGCAGCGTAGGACCACAGGGGACTCAAGAGACCCAGTACTTC
. TRBJ2-1 TRBV7-8 . CASSSKRRSHAPVSYNEQFF TGTGCCAGCAGCTCAAAGAGGCGAAGTCATGCCCCGGTCTCCTACAATGAGCAGTTCTTC
once TRBJ1-5 TRBV4-2 TRBD1 CASSQVTGTENSQPQHF TGTGCCAGCAGCCAAGTTACCGGGACAGAGAATAGTCAGCCCCAGCATTTT
. TRBJ1-2 TRBV2 TRBD1 CASTQTGQGYGYTF TGTGCCAGCACTCAAACGGGACAGGGTTATGGCTACACCTTC
. TRBJ1-1 TRBV10-3 . CAISESNQGLNTEAFF TGTGCCATCAGTGAGTCGAATCAGGGGCTGAACACTGAAGCTTTCTTT
. TRBJ1-6 TRBV5-1 TRBD1 CASSLGQVGSPLHF TGCGCCAGCAGCTTAGGACAGGTCGGTTCACCCCTCCACTTT
. TRBJ2-3 TRBV29-1 TRBD2 CSGGTGGTDTQYF TGCAGCGGGGGAACGGGGGGAACAGATACGCAGTATTTT
. TRBJ2-3 TRBV7-9 . CASSLQITDTQYF TGTGCCAGCAGCCTACAGATCACAGATACGCAGTATTTT
. TRBJ1-4 TRBV7-2 . CASSKVGGFEEKLFF TGTGCCAGCAGCAAAGTGGGGGGGTTCGAGGAAAAACTGTTTTTT
. TRBJ2-1 TRBV11-2 TRBD2 CASSELGSGGLPQFF TGTGCCAGCAGCGAGCTGGGTAGCGGGGGTCTCCCTCAGTTCTTC
. TRBJ2-2 TRBV27 . CASRTGQTTGELFF TGTGCCAGCAGGACAGGTCAAACCACCGGGGAGCTGTTTTTT
. TRBJ1-5 TRBV7-9 . CASSLAGAYSNQPQHF TGTGCCAGCAGCTTAGCAGGGGCCTATAGCAATCAGCCCCAGCATTTT
once TRBJ2-6 TRBV25-1 . CASARQVSGANVLTF TGTGCCAGCGCGAGACAGGTCTCTGGGGCCAACGTCCTGACTTTC
once TRBJ1-6 TRBV11-2 TRBD1 CASSPGGWNSPLHF TGTGCCAGCAGCCCAGGGGGCTGGAATTCACCCCTCCACTTT
few TRBJ1-6 TRBV5-1 . CASSLEYRNNSPLHF TGCGCCAGCAGCTTGGAATACAGAAATAATTCACCCCTCCACTTT
. TRBJ1-2 TRBV6-2/TRBV6-3 TRBD1 CASSFGTGSNYGYTF TGTGCCAGCAGTTTCGGGACAGGGTCTAACTATGGCTACACCTTC
. TRBJ2-7 TRBV29-1 TRBD1 CSVVSPRQGRRIEQYF TGCAGCGTTGTGTCCCCTCGACAGGGCCGCCGTATCGAGCAGTACTTC